The clone carrying this TCR beta chain appeared a few times. This sample is part of a study of T cells in Graves' hyperthyroidism and ophthalmopathy. The germline CDR1 and CDR2 sequences are SGDLS and YYNGEE. This CDR3 is built from 13 residues. J gave up 8 bases and V 4 bases, and 5 bases lay outside the gene matches. TCR beta CDR3 regions were amplified from RNA transcripts. HTBI primers were the set used in a first-round RT-PCR of the TCR CDR3. TCRdb analysed the multiplex PCR reads with MiXCR anew, one entry per CDR3 protein. The sample lists about 640,000 distinct CDR3 sequences, 20% to 25% occurring once. Uncontrolled infection, other autoimmune disease, pregnancy or lactation excluded patients.

This sequence originates from a man aged 25-45 years with Graves' ophthalmopathy. The V and J genes are TRBV9 and TRBJ2-2; 7 bases agree with TRBD1. Sequenced: blood. CDR3 amino acids: CASSFQGEGELFF. In DNA form, the CDR3 reads TGTGCCAGCAGCTTCCAGGGGGAAGGGGAGCTGTTTTTT.